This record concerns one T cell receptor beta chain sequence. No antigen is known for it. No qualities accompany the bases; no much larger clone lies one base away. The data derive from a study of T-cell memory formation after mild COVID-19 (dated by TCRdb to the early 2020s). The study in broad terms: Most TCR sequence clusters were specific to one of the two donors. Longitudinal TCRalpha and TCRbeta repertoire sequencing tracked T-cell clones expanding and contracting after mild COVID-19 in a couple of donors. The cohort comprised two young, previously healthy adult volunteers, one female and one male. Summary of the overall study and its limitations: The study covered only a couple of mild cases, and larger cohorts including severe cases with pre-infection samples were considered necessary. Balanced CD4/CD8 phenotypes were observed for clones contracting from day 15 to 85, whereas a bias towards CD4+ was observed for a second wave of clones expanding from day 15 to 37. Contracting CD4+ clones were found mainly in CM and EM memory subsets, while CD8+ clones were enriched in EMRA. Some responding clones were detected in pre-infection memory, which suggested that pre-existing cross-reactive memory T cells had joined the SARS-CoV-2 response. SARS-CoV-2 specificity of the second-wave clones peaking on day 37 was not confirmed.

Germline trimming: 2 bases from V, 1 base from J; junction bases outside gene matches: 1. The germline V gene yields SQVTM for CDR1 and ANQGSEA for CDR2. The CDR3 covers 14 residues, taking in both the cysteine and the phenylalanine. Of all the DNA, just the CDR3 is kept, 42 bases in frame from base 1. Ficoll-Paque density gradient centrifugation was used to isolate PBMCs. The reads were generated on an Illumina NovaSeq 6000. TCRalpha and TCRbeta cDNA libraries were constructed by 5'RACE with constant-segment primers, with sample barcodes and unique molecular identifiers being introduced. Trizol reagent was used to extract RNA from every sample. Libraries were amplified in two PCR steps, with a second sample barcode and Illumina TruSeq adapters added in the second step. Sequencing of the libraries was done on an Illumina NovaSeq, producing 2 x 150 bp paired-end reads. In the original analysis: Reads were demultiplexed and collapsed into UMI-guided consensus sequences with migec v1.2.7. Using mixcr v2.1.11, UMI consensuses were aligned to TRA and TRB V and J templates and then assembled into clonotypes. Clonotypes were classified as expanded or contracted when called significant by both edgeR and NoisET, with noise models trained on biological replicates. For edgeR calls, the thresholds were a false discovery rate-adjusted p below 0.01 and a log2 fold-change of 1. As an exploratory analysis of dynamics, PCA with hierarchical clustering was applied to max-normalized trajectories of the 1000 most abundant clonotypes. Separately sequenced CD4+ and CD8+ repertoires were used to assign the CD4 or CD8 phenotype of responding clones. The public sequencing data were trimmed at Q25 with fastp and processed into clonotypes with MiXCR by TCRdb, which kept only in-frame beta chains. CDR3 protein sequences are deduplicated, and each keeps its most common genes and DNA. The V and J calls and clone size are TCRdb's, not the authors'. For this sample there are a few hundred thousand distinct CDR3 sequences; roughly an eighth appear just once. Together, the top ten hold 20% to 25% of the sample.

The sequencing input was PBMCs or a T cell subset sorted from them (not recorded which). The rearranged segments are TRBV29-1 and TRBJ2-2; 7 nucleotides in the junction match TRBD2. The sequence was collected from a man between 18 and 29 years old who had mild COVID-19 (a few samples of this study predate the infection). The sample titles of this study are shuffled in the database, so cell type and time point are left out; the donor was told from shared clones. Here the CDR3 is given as CSVESGGNTGELFF. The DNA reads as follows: TGCAGCGTTGAATCGGGGGGGAACACCGGGGAGCTGTTTTTT.